This T cell receptor (beta chain) derives from a study of T-cell reconstitution after alpha-beta-depleted transplantation in children. Unique molecular identifiers tagged the TCRbeta library. TCRdb re-derived calls from the PCR reads in MiXCR, one entry per CDR3 protein. The table records around 270,000 distinct CDR3 sequences, almost 8% of them present only once. This clonotype occurred a few times. Its specificity is unknown. CDR1 and CDR2 (germline): LGHNA, YSLEER. This CDR3 comprises 13 residues. Trimming took off 0 bases at V and 5 bases at J, with 6 bases between the two ends. Points from the study as a whole: Expanded graft clones, several hundred of them, were reportedly the source of alpha-beta T cells about two months after transplant. At one year after transplant, newly produced T cells mostly accounted for T-cell counts and diversity. Surviving recipient T cells and intrathymic progenitors accounted for some patients' high TCRbeta diversity at day 60.

This TCR was sampled from a female patient aged 2 to 10 who had a stem cell transplant for Fanconi anemia, so the T cells may come from the graft donor. The chain couples TRBV4-3 to TRBJ2-3; D unresolved. The source was peripheral blood, collected 360 days after TCRalphabeta/CD19-depleted stem cell transplant. The CDR3 DNA reads as TGCGCCAGCAGCCAAGATCCGGTAGATACGCAGTATTTT. Residues: CASSQDPVDTQYF.